This TCR beta chain emerged from a study of technical replicates of blood from a handful of donors. The data were produced by immunoSEQ multiplex PCR, yet TCRdb's version contains in-frame clones alone and is incomplete. This table holds roughly 76,000 clones, 85% to 95% found once. CDR1 and CDR2 from the germline V gene are LNHNV and YYDKDF (reference sequence). The CDR3 consists of 15 residues. The V segment lost 6 bases and the J segment 3 bases; nucleotides outside the gene matches: 7. The sample consisted of T cells isolated from PBMCs. The chain employs TRBV15 and TRBJ1-3, with 8 bases aligning to TRBD1. This TCR derives from a human donor in good health. In DNA form, the CDR3 reads TGTGCCACCAGACAGGGACAGGCGGGTGGAAACACCATATATTTT. Translation gives CATRQGQAGGNTIYF.